The 19 T cell receptor beta chains below were found in one sample sequenced in a study of cytomegalovirus exposure and HLA in healthy donors. Primers included in the PCR were 60 Vbeta and 13 Jbeta primers. Sequencing used immunoSEQ multiplex PCR; TCRdb keeps in-frame clones, though not all of them. Of fewer than 250,000 clones listed, 82% are singletons. Sample: PBMCs. The receptor source for this set is a middle-aged man in good health and CMV-seropositive.

The CDR3 loop reads CASSVTANTEAFF. The CDR3 nucleotides are TGTGCCAGCTCAGTGACAGCGAACACTGAAGCTTTCTTT. The rearrangement links TRBV18 to TRBJ1-1; perhaps TRBD1 as D (5 bases). V was pared by 5 bases and J by 1 base, with 8 bases between. The CDR3 loop spans 13 amino acids. CDR1 is KGHSH, CDR2 LQKENI, per germline.

This chain joins TRBV27 and TRBJ1-2; the match to TRBD1 covers 11 bases. V gave up 6 bases and J gave up 7 bases; unmatched junction bases: 10. Germline CDR1 is MNHEY and CDR2 is SMNVEV (reference sequence). This CDR3 is built from 15 residues. The CDR3 region has the DNA TGTGCCAGCAGCCCCCGGACAGGGGGCTCCATTGGCTACACCTTC. Its protein product is CASSPRTGGSIGYTF.

This chain uses TRBV27 with TRBJ2-5; maybe TRBD2 (6 bases). The germline V gene has CDR1 MNHEY and CDR2 SMNVEV (reference sequence). Trimming cost V 2 bases and J 13 bases, with 14 bases left between them. This CDR3 has 12 amino acids. The CDR3 is CASSLPGGHRYF. CDR3 DNA sequence: TGTGCCAGCAGTTTACCCGGGGGTCATCGGTACTTC.

V usage is TRBV18 and J usage is TRBJ2-1; D ambiguous. Per the germline V gene, CDR1 is KGHSH and CDR2 is LQKENI. CDR3 length: 14 residues. With 0 bases removed from V and 7 bases from J, the gap between germline ends came to 10 bases. Written as DNA, the CDR3 is TGTGCCAGCTCACCACCAGTTACAGTTAATGAGCAGTTCTTC. This translates into CASSPPVTVNEQFF.

This clone appeared once. The gene calls are TRBV25-1 and TRBJ2-3; a weak D match, TRBD2 (5 bases). V was trimmed by 5 bases and J by 0 bases, leaving 12 bases between them. Germline CDR1 is MGHDK and CDR2 is SYGVNS. The CDR3 is 15 residues long. CDR3 in amino acids: CASSNSGFSTDTQYF. CDR3 nucleotides: TGTGCCAGCAGTAACTCGGGATTTAGCACAGATACGCAGTATTTT.

J is TRBJ2-7 and V is TRBV29-1; 8 bases are a match to TRBD1. This CDR3 has 14 residues. Germline V gene lookup returns CDR1 SQVTM and CDR2 ANQGSEA. V was clipped by 0 bases and J by 5 bases; unmatched bases: 6. This CDR3 is CSVEEAGQVNEQYF. CDR3 in DNA: TGCAGCGTTGAAGAGGCGGGACAGGTAAACGAGCAGTACTTC.

The chain combines TRBV6-1 with TRBJ2-3, with TRBD2 matching over 7 bases. This CDR3 comprises 15 residues. The germline V gene encodes CDR1 MNHNS and CDR2 SASEGT. Losses at the gene ends were 11 bases for V and 4 bases for J; bases not matched to a gene: 15. The CDR3 DNA follows: TGTGCCGCCTCCGGGACTATCGATAAGCCAGATACGCAGTATTTT. Protein: CAASGTIDKPDTQYF.

This clone has a single count. CDR3 loop: CASRWYRGDFAYEQYF. Written as DNA, the CDR3 is TGTGCCAGCAGGTGGTACCGCGGGGATTTCGCCTACGAGCAGTACTTC. The chain links TRBV27 to TRBJ2-7; D possibly corresponds to TRBD2 (6 bases). V lost 6 bases and J 2 bases, leaving 20 bases between the germline ends. The CDR3 is made up of 16 amino acids. Germline-derived CDR1 and CDR2 are MNHEY and SMNVEV (reference sequence).

The chain recombines TRBV5-1 with TRBJ1-5; 9 positions agree with TRBD1. The CDR3 runs 17 residues. The V segment lost 0 bases and the J segment 7 bases; nucleotides outside the gene matches: 11. The germline gives CDR1 SGHRS, CDR2 YFSETQ. The CDR3 loop is CASSLEPQGAPGQPQHF. The CDR3 coding sequence is TGCGCCAGCAGCTTGGAACCACAGGGGGCTCCGGGGCAGCCCCAGCATTTT.

The gene calls are TRBV5-4 and TRBJ2-6, with 7 bases matching TRBD1. The CDR3 totals 17 residues. The germline V gene has CDR1 SGHNT and CDR2 YYREEE (reference sequence). The trim removed 0 bases at V and 0 bases at J, leaving 3 bases unmatched. As DNA, the CDR3 is TGTGCCAGCAGCTTGGGACAGGGCCGCTCTGGGGCCAACGTCCTGACTTTC. Translated: CASSLGQGRSGANVLTF. The complete variable domain, with remaining parts taken from reference TRBV5-4 and TRBJ2-6, reads ETGVTQSPTHLIKTRGQQVTLRCSSQSGHNTVSWYQQALGQGPQFIFQYYREEENGRGNFPPRFSGLQFPNYSSELNVNALELDDSALYLCASSLGQGRSGANVLTFGAGSRLTVL.

CDR3 amino acids: CASRGLAGGFGELFF. CDR3 nucleotides: TGCGCCAGCAGAGGACTAGCGGGAGGGTTTGGGGAGCTGTTTTTT. V gene TRBV4-1 combines with J gene TRBJ2-2, with 15 bases matching TRBD2. The CDR3 is made up of 15 amino acids. Germline CDR1 is MGHRA and CDR2 is YSYEKL. J gave up 8 bases and V 6 bases, and 4 bases lay outside the gene matches.

This clone was seen just once. The J gene is TRBJ2-2, the V gene TRBV27, with 7 nucleotides matching TRBD1. Trimming removed 2 bases from V and 5 bases from J; junction bases left unmatched: 5. This CDR3 spans 15 amino acids. Germline V gives CDR1 MNHEY, CDR2 SMNVEV (reference sequence). CDR3: CASSLTGVKTGELFF. The DNA of the CDR3 is TGTGCCAGCAGTTTAACAGGGGTAAAAACCGGGGAGCTGTTTTTT.

The rearrangement links TRBV9 to TRBJ1-3; D not resolved. The germline V gene has CDR1 SGDLS and CDR2 YYNGEE. This CDR3 spans 12 amino acids. Trimming stripped 4 bases from V and 5 bases from J, with 7 bases between. CDR3 nucleotides: TGTGCCAGCAGCCCAGATAGAAACACCATATATTTT. Its translation: CASSPDRNTIYF.

This sequence joins TRBV10-3 and TRBJ2-7; D is undetermined. The CDR3 is 15 residues long. Germline CDR1 is ENHRY and CDR2 is SYGVKD. The germline V and J ends were trimmed by 3 bases and 3 bases, with 15 bases remaining between them. CDR3 DNA: TGTGCCATCAGTGAATCAGGCTTGCCAGTCTACGAGCAGTACGTC. Translation gives CAISESGLPVYEQYV.

The chain recombines TRBV9 with TRBJ2-5, with 10 positions matching TRBD1. The CDR3 runs 16 residues. V shed 3 bases and J 5 bases; nucleotides not matched to a gene: 10. The germline CDR1 and CDR2 sequences are SGDLS and YYNGEE. CDR3 residues: CASSGSRQGAHETQYF. As DNA, the CDR3 is TGTGCCAGCAGCGGGAGTCGACAGGGGGCCCACGAGACCCAGTACTTC.

The rearrangement links TRBV5-1 to TRBJ2-3; no reliable D call. Trimming left V 4 bases short and J 2 bases short, with 11 bases between. CDR1 and CDR2 from the germline V gene are SGHRS and YFSETQ. The CDR3 runs 14 residues. The CDR3: CASSPYSPTDTQYF. CDR3 DNA sequence: TGCGCCAGCAGCCCGTACTCGCCCACAGATACGCAGTATTTT.

The rearrangement joins TRBV9 to TRBJ2-3, with 8 nucleotides matching TRBD1. V lost 0 bases to trimming and J lost 7 bases; unmatched junction nucleotides: 13. Germline CDR1 and CDR2: SGDLS and YYNGEE. This CDR3 region has 17 residues. The CDR3 sequence is CASSVAVGQGGTNTQYF. The CDR3 region has the DNA TGTGCCAGCAGCGTAGCTGTTGGACAGGGAGGAACGAATACGCAGTATTTT.

This clone came up many times. The chain joins TRBV6-5 to TRBJ2-3, with 7 positions matching TRBD1. V lost 10 bases, J lost 2 bases, and 6 bases stayed unmatched. This CDR3 contains 13 residues. Per germline, CDR1 MNHEY and CDR2 SVGAGI. CDR3 residues: CATAQGFTDTQYF. The CDR3 DNA is TGTGCCACTGCACAGGGGTTCACAGATACGCAGTATTTT.

The rearrangement links TRBV6-1 to TRBJ2-1; tentative D call: TRBD2 (6 bases). The CDR3 covers 15 residues. Deletions cut 7 bases from V and 2 bases from J, with 15 bases between. Germline V CDR1 and CDR2: MNHNS, SASEGT. CDR3 sequence (DNA): TGTGCCAGCACCCCTGGGAGGTTAACCTACAATGAGCAGTTCTTC. This gives the protein CASTPGRLTYNEQFF.